The 8 T cell receptor beta chains below all came from one sample that was sequenced in a study of regulatory T cells in long-lasting Graves disease (TCRdb year 2021). The protocol used for the library was multiplex PCR. The sequencing machine was an Illumina HiSeq 4000. TCR beta libraries were built with iRepertoire HTBI primers and Arm-PCR amplification of CDR3 regions. Clones were called with MiXCR by TCRdb after fastp trimmed the public reads at Q25, and only in-frame beta chains were retained. Here each entry gathers all rows of one CDR3 protein and keeps the most common genes and DNA. Within this sample are about 620,000 distinct CDR3 sequences, with less than 20% of them counted one time only. In total, the top ten clones hold 15% to 20% of the sample. This specimen's time point label, interpreted: newly diagnosed GD, antithyroid drugs for less than 3 months. For both TCR sequencing and RNA sequencing, RNA was extracted from PBMCs using TRIzol.

This sample was also put to use in a study of T cells in Graves' hyperthyroidism and ophthalmopathy.

The specimen was peripheral blood mononuclear cells (PBMCs), collected at new diagnosis, from a patient treated with antithyroid drugs. Every receptor here comes from a woman in her thirties with Graves disease. Donor details come from another sample of the same person, matched by shared clones.

A few counts support this clonotype. The rearrangement uses TRBV2 and TRBJ1-1; a weak D match, TRBD1 (5 bases). Germline CDR1 and CDR2: SNHLY and FYNNEI. CDR3 length: 14 residues. Trimming shortened V by 10 bases and J by 3 bases, and 18 bases separated the two germline ends. The DNA for the CDR3 is TGTGCCATACTGGCAGGGTCGGTGTACACTGAAGCTTTCTTT. Its translation is CAILAGSVYTEAFF.

This clonotype turned up a few times. The chain uses TRBV30 and TRBJ2-5; 8 bases map to TRBD2. The CDR3 is made up of 14 amino acids. V was pared by 2 bases and J by 3 bases, with 5 bases of the junction left unmatched. CDR1 and CDR2 from the germline V gene are GTSNPN and SVGIG (reference sequence). CDR3 nucleotides: TGTGCCTGGAGTAGAGCGGGAGTGGAAGAGACCCAGTACTTC. Translation: CAWSRAGVEETQYF.

The sample holds many counts of this clonotype. The chain is built from TRBV7-3 and TRBJ2-5; D ambiguous. There are 14 residues in the CDR3. CDR1 and CDR2 (germline): SGHTA, FQGTGA. V lost 5 bases and J 3 bases, leaving 13 bases between the germline ends. The CDR3 DNA reads TGTGCCAGCAGCCCCGGGCCGCCAAAAGAGACCCAGTACTTC. As protein: CASSPGPPKETQYF.

This clonotype was found a few times. The chain uses TRBV13 and TRBJ2-1; TRBD2 agrees at 10 bases. The V and J ends lost 5 bases and 5 bases, in that order; junction bases with no gene match: 9. This CDR3 comprises 16 residues. Germline values: CDR1 PRHDT, CDR2 FYEKMQ (reference sequence). The CDR3, as DNA: TGTGCCAGCAGCCCCCTAGCGGGAGCCCCTAACAATGAGCAGTTCTTC. Translation gives CASSPLAGAPNNEQFF.

This clonotype has ten or more counts. This sequence joins TRBV7-2 and TRBJ1-1; D gene uncertain. Trimming removed 0 bases from V and 4 bases from J, with 9 bases in between. Germline V CDR1 and CDR2: SGHTA, FQGNSA. The CDR3 covers 14 residues. CDR3 coding DNA: TGTGCCAGCAGCTTAGCGGGCTGGGGCACTGAAGCTTTCTTT. Translation gives CASSLAGWGTEAFF.

The V call is TRBV7-9, the J call TRBJ1-1; D is ambiguous. Trimming left V 1 base short and J 4 bases short, with 10 bases between. Germline V gene lookup returns CDR1 SEHNR and CDR2 FQNEAQ (reference sequence). This CDR3 spans 14 amino acids. The DNA for the CDR3 is TGTGCCAGCAGCTTAGTTATACACACCACTGAAGCTTTCTTT. As protein: CASSLVIHTTEAFF.

This clonotype was counted between two and nine times. This chain uses TRBV7-8 with TRBJ2-7; TRBD2 matches at 7 bases. The CDR3 totals 14 residues. Trimming cost V 0 bases and J 5 bases; bases outside gene matches: 4. Per the germline V gene, CDR1 is SGHVS and CDR2 is FQNEAQ. CDR3 nucleotide sequence: TGTGCCAGCAGCTTAGCAGGGGAGGGTGACGAGCAGTACTTC. It specifies CASSLAGEGDEQYF.

The V gene is TRBV19, the J gene TRBJ1-4; D remains ambiguous. V lost 3 bases and J lost 8, with 13 bases in between. Germline values: CDR1 LNHDA, CDR2 SQIVND (reference sequence). The CDR3 sequence is 14 residues long. The CDR3: CASSMATHGEKLFF. CDR3 bases: TGTGCCAGTAGTATGGCCACCCATGGAGAAAAACTGTTTTTT.